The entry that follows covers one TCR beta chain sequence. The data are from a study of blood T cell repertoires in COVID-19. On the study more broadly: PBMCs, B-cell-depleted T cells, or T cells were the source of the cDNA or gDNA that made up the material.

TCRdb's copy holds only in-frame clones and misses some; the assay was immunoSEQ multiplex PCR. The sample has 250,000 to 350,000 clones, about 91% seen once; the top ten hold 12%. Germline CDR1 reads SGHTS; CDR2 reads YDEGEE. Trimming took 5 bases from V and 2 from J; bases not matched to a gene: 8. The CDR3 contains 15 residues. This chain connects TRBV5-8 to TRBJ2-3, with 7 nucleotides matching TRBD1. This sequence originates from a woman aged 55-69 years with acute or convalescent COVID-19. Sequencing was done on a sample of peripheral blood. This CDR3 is CASSFSGTATDTQYF. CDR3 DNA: TGTGCCAGCAGTTTCTCCGGGACAGCCACAGATACGCAGTATTTT.